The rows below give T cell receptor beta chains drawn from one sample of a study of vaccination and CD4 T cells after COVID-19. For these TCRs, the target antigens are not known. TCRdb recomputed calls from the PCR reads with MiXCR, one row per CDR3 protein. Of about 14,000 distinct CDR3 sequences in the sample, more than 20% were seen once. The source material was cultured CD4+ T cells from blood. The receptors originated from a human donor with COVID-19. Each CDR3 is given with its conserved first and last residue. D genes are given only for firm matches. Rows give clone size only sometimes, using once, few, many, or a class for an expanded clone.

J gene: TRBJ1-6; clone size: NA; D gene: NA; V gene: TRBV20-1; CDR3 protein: CSARDGKASYNSPLHF; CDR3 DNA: TGCAGTGCTAGAGACGGCAAAGCCTCCTATAATTCACCCCTCCACTTT
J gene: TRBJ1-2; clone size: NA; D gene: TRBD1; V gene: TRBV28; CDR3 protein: CASSPGEGAAGYTF; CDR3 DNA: TGTGCCAGCAGCCCGGGGGAGGGGGCGGCTGGCTACACCTTC
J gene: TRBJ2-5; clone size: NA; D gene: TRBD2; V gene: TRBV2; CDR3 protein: CASSGLASTIQETQYF; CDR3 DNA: TGTGCCAGCAGTGGACTAGCGAGTACTATCCAAGAGACCCAGTACTTC
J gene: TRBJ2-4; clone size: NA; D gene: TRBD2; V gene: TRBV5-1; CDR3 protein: CASSFSTGTSRHIQYF; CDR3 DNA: TGCGCCAGCAGCTTCTCAACCGGGACTAGTAGGCACATTCAGTACTTC
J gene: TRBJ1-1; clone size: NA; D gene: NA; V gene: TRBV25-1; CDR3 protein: CTSSESLQGKGEAFF; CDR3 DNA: TGTACCAGCAGTGAATCCCTACAGGGTAAAGGTGAAGCTTTCTTT
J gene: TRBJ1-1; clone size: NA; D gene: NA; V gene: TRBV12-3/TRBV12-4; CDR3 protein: CASSGTMNTEAFF; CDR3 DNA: TGTGCCAGCTCCGGGACAATGAACACTGAAGCTTTCTTT
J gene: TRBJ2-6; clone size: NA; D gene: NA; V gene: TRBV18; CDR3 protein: CASSPPGRNSGANVLTF; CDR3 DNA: TGTGCCAGCTCACCACCGGGGCGCAACTCTGGGGCCAACGTCCTGACTTTC
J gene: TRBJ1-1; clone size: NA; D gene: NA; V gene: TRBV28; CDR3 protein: CASSLIPGSTEAFF; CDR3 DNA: TGTGCCAGCAGTTTAATCCCGGGGTCCACTGAAGCTTTCTTT
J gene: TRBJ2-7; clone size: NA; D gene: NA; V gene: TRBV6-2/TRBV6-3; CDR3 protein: CASSPLYEQYF; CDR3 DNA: TGTGCCAGCAGTCCCTTATACGAGCAGTACTTC
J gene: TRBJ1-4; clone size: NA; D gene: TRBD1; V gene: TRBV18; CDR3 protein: CASSPNRGRDEKLFF; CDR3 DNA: TGTGCCAGCTCACCAAACAGGGGGCGAGACGAAAAACTGTTTTTT
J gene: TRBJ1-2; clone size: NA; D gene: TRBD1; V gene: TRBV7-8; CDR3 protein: CASSVATDRGGYTF; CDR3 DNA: TGTGCCAGCAGCGTAGCTACCGACAGGGGTGGCTACACCTTC
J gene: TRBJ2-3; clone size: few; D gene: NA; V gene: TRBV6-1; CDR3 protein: CASGARTDTQYF; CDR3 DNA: TGTGCCAGCGGGGCCCGCACAGATACGCAGTATTTT
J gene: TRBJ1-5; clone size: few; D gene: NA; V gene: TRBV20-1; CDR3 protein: CSGTEGSGNQPQHF; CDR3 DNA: TGCAGTGGGACGGAGGGTAGCGGCAATCAGCCCCAGCATTTT